The clone carrying this T cell receptor beta chain has a handful of counts. This CDR3 has 14 amino acids. Germline V CDR1 and CDR2: MDHEN, SYDVKM. Trimming took 2 bases from V and 0 from J, leaving 7 bases between them. The data are from a study of T cell responses to AZD1222 COVID-19 vaccine. Only in-frame clones appear in the TCRdb table, and some are missing; sequencing was by immunoSEQ multiplex PCR. This sample carries just under 85,000 clones, about 84% of them seen once, and the ten largest clones take over 8%. The chain uses TRBV28 and TRBJ1-2; no clear D gene. The clonotype was recovered from an adult in good health. Material: peripheral blood, obtained on day 0 of AZD1222 vaccination. The CDR3 reads CASSLVGTNYGYTF. The CDR3 DNA follows: TGTGCCAGCAGTTTAGTCGGTACTAACTATGGCTACACCTTC.